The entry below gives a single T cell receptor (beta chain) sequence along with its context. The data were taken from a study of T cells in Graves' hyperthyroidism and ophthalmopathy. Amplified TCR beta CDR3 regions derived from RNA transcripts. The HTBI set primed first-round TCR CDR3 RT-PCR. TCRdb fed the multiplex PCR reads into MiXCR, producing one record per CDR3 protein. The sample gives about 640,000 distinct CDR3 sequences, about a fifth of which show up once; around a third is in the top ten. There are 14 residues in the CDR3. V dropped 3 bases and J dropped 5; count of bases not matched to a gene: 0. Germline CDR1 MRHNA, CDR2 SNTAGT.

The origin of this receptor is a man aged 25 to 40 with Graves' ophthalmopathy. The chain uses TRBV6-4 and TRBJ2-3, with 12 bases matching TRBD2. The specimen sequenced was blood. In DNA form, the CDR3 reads TGTGCCAGCAGTGAGGGACTAGCGGGAGATACGCAGTATTTT. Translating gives CASSEGLAGDTQYF.